A selection of T cell receptor beta chains follows, all from one sample in a study of shared clonotypes between healthy human individuals. Repertoires were generated with immunoSEQ multiplex PCR, while TCRdb's copy carries only in-frame clones and drops some. The table records more than 1,200,000 clones, approximately 98.5% of them present only once. Sequenced material: naive CD4+ T cells sorted from blood. The receptors stem from a man between 25 and 39 years old in good health. The CDR3 runs from the conserved cysteine through the conserved F or W. The D gene is left open where the match is weak. Clone size, where shown, is once, few, many, or a class for clones that have expanded.

v_call: TRBV30; j_call: TRBJ2-5; clone_size: .; d_call: .; cdr3_nt: TGTGCCTGGGACGTCGGGCAAGAGACCCAGTACTTC; cdr3_aa: CAWDVGQETQYF
v_call: TRBV10-3; j_call: TRBJ1-1; clone_size: .; d_call: .; cdr3_nt: TGTGCCACCGAACAGGATGTGAACACTGAAGCTTTCTTT; cdr3_aa: CATEQDVNTEAFF
v_call: TRBV27; j_call: TRBJ2-4; clone_size: .; d_call: TRBD1; cdr3_nt: TGTGCCAGCGGGTGGAACAGGGGAATCTCCAAAAACATTCAGTACTTC; cdr3_aa: CASGWNRGISKNIQYF
v_call: TRBV11-2; j_call: TRBJ2-5; clone_size: once; d_call: .; cdr3_nt: TGTGCCAGCAGCTTAGTTCGAATAGGCGGCCAGGAGACCCAGTACTTC; cdr3_aa: CASSLVRIGGQETQYF
v_call: TRBV29-1; j_call: TRBJ2-3; clone_size: .; d_call: TRBD2; cdr3_nt: TGCAGCGTTGTGGGACTAGCGGGCACAGATACGCAGTATTTT; cdr3_aa: CSVVGLAGTDTQYF
v_call: TRBV9; j_call: TRBJ2-1; clone_size: .; d_call: TRBD2; cdr3_nt: TGTGCCAGCAGCCTTCGGACTAGCGGGAGGGATTCCTACAATGAGCAGTTCTTC; cdr3_aa: CASSLRTSGRDSYNEQFF
v_call: TRBV5-1; j_call: TRBJ2-3; clone_size: .; d_call: TRBD2; cdr3_nt: TGCGCCAGCAGCTTGCGCACTAGCGGGGAAGATACGCAGTATTTT; cdr3_aa: CASSLRTSGEDTQYF
v_call: TRBV28; j_call: TRBJ2-7; clone_size: .; d_call: TRBD2; cdr3_nt: TGTGCCAGCAGTCAGACTAGCGGGAGGGCCGGCGAGCAGTACTTC; cdr3_aa: CASSQTSGRAGEQYF
v_call: TRBV5-1; j_call: TRBJ2-7; clone_size: .; d_call: .; cdr3_nt: TGCGCCAGCAGTTGGCAGGGAGGAACCGTTGCCGAGCAGTACTTC; cdr3_aa: CASSWQGGTVAEQYF
v_call: TRBV10-1; j_call: TRBJ2-7; clone_size: .; d_call: .; cdr3_nt: TGCGCCAGCAACTCGCACGCCGGGAGCGAGCAGTACTTC; cdr3_aa: CASNSHAGSEQYF
v_call: TRBV28; j_call: TRBJ2-7; clone_size: .; d_call: TRBD1; cdr3_nt: TGTGCCAGCAGGCGCGGGACAGGGTTTATCTACGAGCAGTACTTC; cdr3_aa: CASRRGTGFIYEQYF
v_call: TRBV7-9; j_call: TRBJ2-7; clone_size: .; d_call: .; cdr3_nt: TGTGCCAGCAGCTTGGGCAGAAACTACGAGCAGTACTTC; cdr3_aa: CASSLGRNYEQYF
v_call: TRBV5-4; j_call: TRBJ2-1; clone_size: .; d_call: .; cdr3_nt: TGTGCCAGCAGCTTGCCCGGGACCCCTTACAATGAGCAGTTCTTC; cdr3_aa: CASSLPGTPYNEQFF
v_call: TRBV27; j_call: TRBJ2-5; clone_size: .; d_call: .; cdr3_nt: TGTGCCAGCAGTTTAGTTGCGGGGTTGGAGACCCAGTACTTC; cdr3_aa: CASSLVAGLETQYF
v_call: TRBV6-1; j_call: TRBJ1-4; clone_size: .; d_call: .; cdr3_nt: TGTGCCAGCCGGGGTGATAATGAAAAACTGTTTTTT; cdr3_aa: CASRGDNEKLFF
v_call: TRBV28; j_call: TRBJ2-3; clone_size: .; d_call: .; cdr3_nt: TGTGCCAGCAGCCCTTACGGACCGCTGAGTCGTGGTACGCAGTATTTT; cdr3_aa: CASSPYGPLSRGTQYF
v_call: TRBV7-9; j_call: TRBJ2-1; clone_size: .; d_call: .; cdr3_nt: TGTGCCAGCAGCCTCGGGGACGGGCCGTACAATGAGCAGTTCTTC; cdr3_aa: CASSLGDGPYNEQFF
v_call: TRBV28; j_call: TRBJ2-7; clone_size: .; d_call: TRBD2; cdr3_nt: TGTGCCAGCAGTTTGGGACCGACTAGCGGGAGCTACGAGCAGTACTTC; cdr3_aa: CASSLGPTSGSYEQYF
v_call: TRBV6-1; j_call: TRBJ2-7; clone_size: once; d_call: TRBD2; cdr3_nt: TGTGCCAGCAGTGAAGTTCTACTAGCGGGAGTAGGACACGAGCAGTACTTC; cdr3_aa: CASSEVLLAGVGHEQYF
v_call: TRBV5-1; j_call: TRBJ2-3; clone_size: .; d_call: .; cdr3_nt: TGCGCCAGCAGCTCGCCCACAGATACGCAGTATTTT; cdr3_aa: CASSSPTDTQYF
v_call: TRBV15; j_call: TRBJ2-5; clone_size: .; d_call: TRBD1; cdr3_nt: TGTGCCACCAGCAGGGAAGCGCGAGGACAGGGCGCGGGGGAGACCCAGTACTTC; cdr3_aa: CATSREARGQGAGETQYF
v_call: TRBV7-9; j_call: TRBJ1-4; clone_size: .; d_call: .; cdr3_nt: TGTGCCAGCAGCTTAACTGCTCTACTCGCAACTAATGAAAAACTGTTTTTT; cdr3_aa: CASSLTALLATNEKLFF
v_call: TRBV5-1; j_call: TRBJ1-4; clone_size: once; d_call: .; cdr3_nt: TGCGCCAGCAGCTTGGCCCCTGGGGAAAAACTGTTTTTT; cdr3_aa: CASSLAPGEKLFF
v_call: TRBV7-3; j_call: TRBJ2-1; clone_size: .; d_call: TRBD2; cdr3_nt: TGTGCCAGCAGCTTAACGGGACTAGCGGGATCTGAGCAGTTCTTC; cdr3_aa: CASSLTGLAGSEQFF
v_call: TRBV29-1; j_call: TRBJ2-2; clone_size: .; d_call: TRBD1; cdr3_nt: TGCACCTACAGGGGTGCCAACACCGGGGAGCTGTTTTTT; cdr3_aa: CTYRGANTGELFF
v_call: TRBV18; j_call: TRBJ1-5; clone_size: once; d_call: .; cdr3_nt: TGTGCCAGCTCTAGAGCTGGGGGGAGCAATCAGCCCCAGCATTTT; cdr3_aa: CASSRAGGSNQPQHF
v_call: TRBV20-1; j_call: TRBJ1-1; clone_size: .; d_call: TRBD1; cdr3_nt: TGCAGTGCTGCTGGACAGGGTAGCTTCTTT; cdr3_aa: CSAAGQGSFF
v_call: TRBV2; j_call: TRBJ1-5; clone_size: .; d_call: TRBD1; cdr3_nt: TGTGCCAGCAGTTGGGACAGGGGCCATCAGCCCCAGCATTTT; cdr3_aa: CASSWDRGHQPQHF
v_call: TRBV15; j_call: TRBJ1-5; clone_size: .; d_call: TRBD1; cdr3_nt: TGTGCCACCAGCAGAAAAGGGGGCCTAGGTCAGCCCCAGCATTTT; cdr3_aa: CATSRKGGLGQPQHF
v_call: TRBV6-1; j_call: TRBJ2-5; clone_size: .; d_call: .; cdr3_nt: TGTGCCAGCAGTGATTTCAGGGGTCTCTTTGAGACCCAGTACTTC; cdr3_aa: CASSDFRGLFETQYF
v_call: TRBV30; j_call: TRBJ1-1; clone_size: .; d_call: .; cdr3_nt: TGTGCCTGGAGTGTAGCCGGGACTGCCCTCACTGAAGCTTTCTTT; cdr3_aa: CAWSVAGTALTEAFF
v_call: TRBV6-5; j_call: TRBJ2-7; clone_size: .; d_call: .; cdr3_nt: TGTGCCAGCAAGACGAACTCCTACGAGCAGTACTTC; cdr3_aa: CASKTNSYEQYF
v_call: TRBV9; j_call: TRBJ2-2; clone_size: .; d_call: .; cdr3_nt: TGTGCCAGCAGCGTCTCAGTGGGGGAGCTGTTTTTT; cdr3_aa: CASSVSVGELFF
v_call: TRBV29-1; j_call: TRBJ1-1; clone_size: .; d_call: .; cdr3_nt: TGCAGCGTCTCCGGGCTGATGAACACTGAAGCTTTCTTT; cdr3_aa: CSVSGLMNTEAFF
v_call: TRBV7-2; j_call: TRBJ2-7; clone_size: .; d_call: TRBD2; cdr3_nt: TGTGCCAGCAGCTCTGCTGGCGGCGGGAGCTCCTACGAGCAGTACTTC; cdr3_aa: CASSSAGGGSSYEQYF
v_call: TRBV29-1; j_call: TRBJ2-7; clone_size: .; d_call: .; cdr3_nt: TGCAGCACAGGAACAGGCTACGAGCAGTACTTC; cdr3_aa: CSTGTGYEQYF
v_call: TRBV7-2; j_call: TRBJ2-6; clone_size: .; d_call: .; cdr3_nt: TGTGCCAGCAGACCCGTCGTTATTGCCAACGTCCTGACTTTC; cdr3_aa: CASRPVVIANVLTF
v_call: TRBV2; j_call: TRBJ2-5; clone_size: .; d_call: TRBD2; cdr3_nt: TGTGCCAGCAGGGAAAGCGGGAGTCCGGGGACCCAGTACTTC; cdr3_aa: CASRESGSPGTQYF
v_call: TRBV5-1; j_call: TRBJ2-5; clone_size: .; d_call: .; cdr3_nt: TGCGCCACCTCGATTCAACAGGGACAAGAGACCCAGTACTTC; cdr3_aa: CATSIQQGQETQYF
v_call: TRBV7-9; j_call: TRBJ2-3; clone_size: .; d_call: .; cdr3_nt: TGTGCCAGCAGACCCGGACTAAACCCTAGCACAGATACGCAGTATTTT; cdr3_aa: CASRPGLNPSTDTQYF
v_call: TRBV7-6; j_call: TRBJ1-2; clone_size: .; d_call: TRBD1; cdr3_nt: TGTGCCAGCAGCTCCCGACAGGGGAACTATGGCTACACCTTC; cdr3_aa: CASSSRQGNYGYTF
v_call: TRBV7-9; j_call: TRBJ2-7; clone_size: .; d_call: TRBD1; cdr3_nt: TGTGCCAGCAGCTCTCGACAGGGGGACTACGAGCAGTACTTC; cdr3_aa: CASSSRQGDYEQYF
v_call: TRBV10-3; j_call: TRBJ2-1; clone_size: .; d_call: .; cdr3_nt: TGTGCCATCAGTGAGTCAAGCACAGGGAGGCGGGATGAGCAGTTCTTC; cdr3_aa: CAISESSTGRRDEQFF
v_call: TRBV7-8; j_call: TRBJ2-6; clone_size: once; d_call: TRBD1; cdr3_nt: TGTGCCAGCAGCTTAGATCGACAGGGGAACTCCTCTGGGGCCAACGTCCTGACTTTC; cdr3_aa: CASSLDRQGNSSGANVLTF
v_call: TRBV27; j_call: TRBJ2-4; clone_size: .; d_call: TRBD1; cdr3_nt: TGTGCCAGCAGTTTAGGGACAGCTCCCTTTGGTTCCAAAAACATTCAGTACTTC; cdr3_aa: CASSLGTAPFGSKNIQYF
v_call: TRBV18; j_call: TRBJ2-2; clone_size: .; d_call: TRBD2; cdr3_nt: TGTGCCAGCTCACCGTTGGGTAGCGGGAACCCGAACACCGGGGAGCTGTTTTTT; cdr3_aa: CASSPLGSGNPNTGELFF
v_call: TRBV5-4; j_call: TRBJ2-1; clone_size: .; d_call: .; cdr3_nt: TGTGCCAGCAGTCACGCGGCGAGGCAGGAGCAGTTCTTC; cdr3_aa: CASSHAARQEQFF
v_call: TRBV28; j_call: TRBJ2-1; clone_size: .; d_call: .; cdr3_nt: TGTGCCAGCAGTTTAGGGTGGGAGCGGCTCAATGAGCAGTTCTTC; cdr3_aa: CASSLGWERLNEQFF
v_call: TRBV10-2; j_call: TRBJ2-2; clone_size: .; d_call: TRBD1; cdr3_nt: TGCGCCAGCTCCGGGACAGGGGGAGGTACCGGGGAGCTGTTTTTT; cdr3_aa: CASSGTGGGTGELFF
v_call: TRBV25-1; j_call: TRBJ2-3; clone_size: .; d_call: TRBD2; cdr3_nt: TGTGCCAGCGATGAGCGGGAGGGTTTATCAGATACGCAGTATTTT; cdr3_aa: CASDEREGLSDTQYF
v_call: TRBV5-1; j_call: TRBJ2-2; clone_size: .; d_call: .; cdr3_nt: TGCGCCAGCAGCCTATTAGCGAGGGCCGGGGAGCTGTTTTTT; cdr3_aa: CASSLLARAGELFF
v_call: TRBV27; j_call: TRBJ2-7; clone_size: .; d_call: TRBD1; cdr3_nt: TGTGCCAGCAGTTTTACATCCGGACAGGGGTTTTTCTACGAGCAGTACTTC; cdr3_aa: CASSFTSGQGFFYEQYF
v_call: TRBV5-1; j_call: TRBJ1-2; clone_size: once; d_call: .; cdr3_nt: TGCGCCAGCAGCTCCGATGCGGGAATCCGGGGAGATGGCTACACCTTC; cdr3_aa: CASSSDAGIRGDGYTF
v_call: TRBV2; j_call: TRBJ1-1; clone_size: .; d_call: .; cdr3_nt: TGTGCCAGCAGTGCGGACACCCCTGAAGCTTTCTTT; cdr3_aa: CASSADTPEAFF
v_call: TRBV4-3; j_call: TRBJ1-1; clone_size: .; d_call: .; cdr3_nt: TGCGCCAGCAGCCCTCAACCCGGTAGCACTGAAGCTTTCTTT; cdr3_aa: CASSPQPGSTEAFF
v_call: TRBV28; j_call: TRBJ2-2; clone_size: .; d_call: TRBD2; cdr3_nt: TGTGCCAGCAGTTTATTTTCGGCGGGGGAGACCGGGGAGCTGTTTTTT; cdr3_aa: CASSLFSAGETGELFF
v_call: TRBV20-1; j_call: TRBJ1-2; clone_size: .; d_call: .; cdr3_nt: TGCAGTGGGTGGGGAAACTTAGGCTACACCTTC; cdr3_aa: CSGWGNLGYTF
v_call: TRBV28; j_call: TRBJ1-5; clone_size: .; d_call: .; cdr3_nt: TGTGCCAGCAGTTTAGGGCCGTCATTCAAGCAATCCCAGCATTTT; cdr3_aa: CASSLGPSFKQSQHF
v_call: TRBV5-6; j_call: TRBJ2-1; clone_size: .; d_call: TRBD2; cdr3_nt: TGTGCCAGCAGCGCCAGACTAGCGGGCGGGGATGAGCAGTTCTTC; cdr3_aa: CASSARLAGGDEQFF